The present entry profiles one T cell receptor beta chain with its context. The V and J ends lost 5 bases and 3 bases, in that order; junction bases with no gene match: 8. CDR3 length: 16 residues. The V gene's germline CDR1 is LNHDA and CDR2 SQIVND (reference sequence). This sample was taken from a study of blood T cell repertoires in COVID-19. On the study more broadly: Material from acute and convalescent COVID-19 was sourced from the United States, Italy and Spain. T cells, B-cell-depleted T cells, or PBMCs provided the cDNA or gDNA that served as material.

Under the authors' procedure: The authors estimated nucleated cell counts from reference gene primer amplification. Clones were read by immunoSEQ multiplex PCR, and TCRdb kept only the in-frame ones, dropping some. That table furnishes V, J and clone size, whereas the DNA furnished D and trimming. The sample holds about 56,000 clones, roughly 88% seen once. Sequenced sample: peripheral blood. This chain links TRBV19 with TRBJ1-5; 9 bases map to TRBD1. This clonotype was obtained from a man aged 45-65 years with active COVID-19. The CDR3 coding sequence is TGTGCCAGTAGTGGAGTTGGACAGGGGCTCAATCAGCCCCAGCATTTT. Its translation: CASSGVGQGLNQPQHF. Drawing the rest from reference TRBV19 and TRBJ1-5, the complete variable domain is DGGITQSPKYLFRKEGQNVTLSCEQNLNHDAMYWYRQDPGQGLRLIYYSQIVNDFQKGDIAEGYSVSREKKESFPLTVTSAQKNPTAFYLCASSGVGQGLNQPQHFGDGTRLSIL.